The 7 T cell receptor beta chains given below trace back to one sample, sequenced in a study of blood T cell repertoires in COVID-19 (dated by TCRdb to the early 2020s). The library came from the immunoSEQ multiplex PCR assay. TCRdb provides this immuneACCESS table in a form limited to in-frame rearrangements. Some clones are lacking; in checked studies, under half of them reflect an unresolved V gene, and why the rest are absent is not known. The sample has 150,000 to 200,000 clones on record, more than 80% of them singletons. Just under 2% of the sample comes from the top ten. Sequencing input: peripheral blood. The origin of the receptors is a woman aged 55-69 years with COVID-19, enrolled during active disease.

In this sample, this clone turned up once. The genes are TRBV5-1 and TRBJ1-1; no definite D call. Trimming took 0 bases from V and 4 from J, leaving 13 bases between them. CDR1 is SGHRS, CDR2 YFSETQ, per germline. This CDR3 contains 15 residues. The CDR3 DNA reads TGCGCCAGCAGCTTGGCGTCAGATGCAAGCACTGAAGCTTTCTTT. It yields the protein CASSLASDASTEAFF. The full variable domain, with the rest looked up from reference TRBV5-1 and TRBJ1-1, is KAGVTQTPRYLIKTRGQQVTLSCSPISGHRSVSWYQQTPGQGLQFLFEYFSETQRNKGNFPGRFSGRQFSNSRSEMNVSTLELGDSALYLCASSLASDASTEAFFGQGTRLTVV.

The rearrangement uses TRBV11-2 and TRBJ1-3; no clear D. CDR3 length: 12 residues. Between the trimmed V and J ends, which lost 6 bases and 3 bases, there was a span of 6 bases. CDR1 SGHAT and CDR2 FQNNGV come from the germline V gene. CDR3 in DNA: TGTGCCAGCAGAGCAGGTGGAAACACCATATATTTT. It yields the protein CASRAGGNTIYF.

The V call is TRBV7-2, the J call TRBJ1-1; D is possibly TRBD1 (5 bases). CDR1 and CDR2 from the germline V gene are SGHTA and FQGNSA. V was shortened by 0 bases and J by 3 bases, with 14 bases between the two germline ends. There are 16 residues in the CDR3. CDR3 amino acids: CASSLAPSGKDTEAFF. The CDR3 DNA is TGTGCCAGCAGCTTAGCGCCTTCAGGGAAGGACACTGAAGCTTTCTTT.

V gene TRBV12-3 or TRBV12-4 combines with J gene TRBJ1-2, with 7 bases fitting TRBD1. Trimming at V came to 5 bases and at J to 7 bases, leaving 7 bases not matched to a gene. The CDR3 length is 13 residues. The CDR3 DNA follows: TGTGCCAGCAGTCAAGACAGGGAGTTTGGCTACACCTTC. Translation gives CASSQDREFGYTF.

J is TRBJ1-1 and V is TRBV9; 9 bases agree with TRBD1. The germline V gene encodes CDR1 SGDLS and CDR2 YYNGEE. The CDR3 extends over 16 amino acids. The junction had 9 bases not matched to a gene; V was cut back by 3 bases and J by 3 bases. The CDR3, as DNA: TGTGCCAGCAGCGCCAACAGGGGGCCCCAAGACACTGAAGCTTTCTTT. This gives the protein CASSANRGPQDTEAFF.

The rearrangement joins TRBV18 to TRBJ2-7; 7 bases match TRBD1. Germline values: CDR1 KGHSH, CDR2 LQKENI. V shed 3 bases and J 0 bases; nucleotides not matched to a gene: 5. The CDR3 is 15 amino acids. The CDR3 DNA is TGTGCCAGCTCACCCAGGACAGGTAGCTCCTACGAGCAGTACTTC. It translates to CASSPRTGSSYEQYF.

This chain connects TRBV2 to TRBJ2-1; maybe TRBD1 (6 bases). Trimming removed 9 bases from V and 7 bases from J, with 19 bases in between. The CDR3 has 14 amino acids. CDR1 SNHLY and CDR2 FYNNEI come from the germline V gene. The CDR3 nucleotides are TGTGCCAGGAACCGGGACATTATTAAGAATGAGCAGTTCTTC. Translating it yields CARNRDIIKNEQFF.